One sample yielded the 5 T cell receptor beta chains listed below, sequenced in a study of cytomegalovirus exposure and HLA in healthy donors. PCR amplification relied on 60 Vbeta primers (plus 13 Jbeta primers). The table came from immunoSEQ multiplex PCR; TCRdb's copy has only in-frame clones and leaves some out. Of 100,000 to 150,000 clones in the sample, roughly 80% were seen once. The sample taken for sequencing was PBMCs. Receptors originate from a man younger than 35 in good health and CMV-seropositive.

This clone was recorded only once. The rearrangement links TRBV11-2 to TRBJ2-7, with a tentative D call TRBD1 (6 bases). This CDR3 has 18 amino acids. Germline CDR1 reads SGHAT; CDR2 reads FQNNGV. Trimming shortened V by 5 bases and J by 2 bases, and 25 bases separated the two germline ends. CDR3 protein: CASSPNRALQGNTYEQYF. In DNA form, the CDR3 reads TGTGCCAGCAGCCCCAATCGTGCGCTTCAGGGGAACACCTACGAGCAGTACTTC.

This chain joins TRBV2 and TRBJ2-7; no reliable D call. The V gene lost 8 bases and the J gene lost 7 bases, with 9 bases spanning the gap. The length of the CDR3 is 10 residues. Germline loops: CDR1 SNHLY, CDR2 FYNNEI. CDR3 in amino acids: CASGWREQYF. The CDR3 DNA reads as TGTGCCAGCGGCTGGCGGGAGCAGTACTTC.

The chain couples TRBV9 to TRBJ2-1; 13 bases match TRBD2. Unmatched junction bases numbered 5, after V lost 0 bases and J lost 8 bases. The V gene's germline CDR1 is SGDLS and CDR2 YYNGEE. The CDR3 sequence is 16 residues long. The CDR3 DNA is TGTGCCAGCAGCGTAGGGTGGACTAGCGGGGGACATGAGCAGTTCTTC. Protein: CASSVGWTSGGHEQFF.

The gene calls are TRBV29-1 and TRBJ2-6; possibly TRBD1 for D (5 bases). Germline lookup yields CDR1 SQVTM and CDR2 ANQGSEA. This CDR3 region has 19 residues. V lost 4 bases and J lost 2, with 24 bases in between. The CDR3 DNA is TGCAGCGTTGGACACTTTGGGGCACCGCCAGGACCTGGGGCCAACGTCCTGACTTTC. Its translation: CSVGHFGAPPGPGANVLTF. The complete variable domain, with remaining parts taken from reference TRBV29-1 and TRBJ2-6, reads SAVISQKPSRDICQRGTSLTIQCQVDSQVTMMFWYRQQPGQSLTLIATANQGSEATYESGFVIDKFPISRPNLTFSTLTVSNMSPEDSSIYLCSVGHFGAPPGPGANVLTFGAGSRLTVL.

The rearrangement uses TRBV7-2 and TRBJ1-6; D gene uncertain. Germline lookup yields CDR1 SGHTA and CDR2 FQGNSA. The germline V and J ends were trimmed by 2 bases and 10 bases, with 15 bases remaining between them. CDR3 size: 15 residues. The CDR3 here is CASSLSPAGLSPLHF. The DNA of the CDR3 is TGTGCCAGCAGCTTATCCCCCGCTGGGCTATCACCCCTCCACTTT.